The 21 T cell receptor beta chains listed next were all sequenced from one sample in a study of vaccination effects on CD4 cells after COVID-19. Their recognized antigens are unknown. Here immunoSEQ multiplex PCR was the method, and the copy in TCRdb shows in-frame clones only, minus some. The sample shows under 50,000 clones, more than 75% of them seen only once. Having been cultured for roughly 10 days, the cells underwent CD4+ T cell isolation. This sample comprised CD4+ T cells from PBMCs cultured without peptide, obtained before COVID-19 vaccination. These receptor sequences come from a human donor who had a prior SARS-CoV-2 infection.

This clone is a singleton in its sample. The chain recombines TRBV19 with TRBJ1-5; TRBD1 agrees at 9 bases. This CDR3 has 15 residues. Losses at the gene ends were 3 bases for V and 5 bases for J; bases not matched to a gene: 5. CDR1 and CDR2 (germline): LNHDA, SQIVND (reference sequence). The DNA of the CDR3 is TGTGCCAGTAGTATTGGGACAGGGCTCTATCAGCCCCAGCATTTT. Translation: CASSIGTGLYQPQHF.

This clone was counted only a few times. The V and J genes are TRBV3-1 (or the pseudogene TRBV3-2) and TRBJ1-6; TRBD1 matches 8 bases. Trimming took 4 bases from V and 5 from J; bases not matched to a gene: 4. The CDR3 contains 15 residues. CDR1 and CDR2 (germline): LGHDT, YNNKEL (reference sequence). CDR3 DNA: TGTGCCAGCAGCCCGACAGGGGCAGATAATTCACCCCTCCACTTT. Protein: CASSPTGADNSPLHF.

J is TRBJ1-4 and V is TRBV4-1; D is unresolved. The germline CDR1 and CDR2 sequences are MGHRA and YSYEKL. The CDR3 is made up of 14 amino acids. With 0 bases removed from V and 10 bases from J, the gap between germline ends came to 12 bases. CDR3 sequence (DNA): TGCGCCAGCAGCCAAGAACCGGTTGGTGTAAAACTGTTTTTT. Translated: CASSQEPVGVKLFF.

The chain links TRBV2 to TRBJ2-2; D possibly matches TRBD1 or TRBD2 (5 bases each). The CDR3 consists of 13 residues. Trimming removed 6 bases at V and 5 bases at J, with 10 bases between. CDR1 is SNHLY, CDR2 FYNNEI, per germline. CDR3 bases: TGTGCCAGCAGGGGCAGGGAGACCGGGGAGCTGTTTTTT. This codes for CASRGRETGELFF.

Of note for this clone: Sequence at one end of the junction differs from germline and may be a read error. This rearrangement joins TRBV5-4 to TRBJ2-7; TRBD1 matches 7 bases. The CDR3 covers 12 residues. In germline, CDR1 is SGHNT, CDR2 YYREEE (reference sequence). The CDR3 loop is CASSLEGRTGRF. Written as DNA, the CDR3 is TGTGCCAGCAGCTTGGAAGGACGGACAGGCCGCTTC. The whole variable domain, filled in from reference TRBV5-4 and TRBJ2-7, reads ETGVTQSPTHLIKTRGQQVTLRCSSQSGHNTVSWYQQALGQGPQFIFQYYREEENGRGNFPPRFSGLQFPNYSSELNVNALELDDSALYLCASSLEGRTGRFGPGTRLTVT.

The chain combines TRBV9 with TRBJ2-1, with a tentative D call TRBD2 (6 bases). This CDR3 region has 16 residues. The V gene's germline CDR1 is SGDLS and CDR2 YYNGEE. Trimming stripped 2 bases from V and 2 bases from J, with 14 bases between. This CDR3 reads CASSVAGRQAYNEQFF. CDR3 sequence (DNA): TGTGCCAGCAGCGTGGCGGGACGCCAGGCCTACAATGAGCAGTTCTTC. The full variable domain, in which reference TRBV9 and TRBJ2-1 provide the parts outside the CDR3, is DSGVTQTPKHLITATGQRVTLRCSPRSGDLSVYWYQQSLDQGLQFLIQYYNGEERAKGNILERFSAQQFPDLHSELNLSSLELGDSALYFCASSVAGRQAYNEQFFGPGTRLTVL.

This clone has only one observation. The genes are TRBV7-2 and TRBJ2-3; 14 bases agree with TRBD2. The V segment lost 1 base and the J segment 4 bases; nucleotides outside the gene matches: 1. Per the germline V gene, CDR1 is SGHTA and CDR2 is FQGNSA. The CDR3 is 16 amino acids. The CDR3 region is CASSLGLAGGPDTQYF. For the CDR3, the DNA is TGTGCCAGCAGCTTAGGACTAGCGGGGGGGCCAGATACGCAGTATTTT.

This CDR3 reads CASSRMGQGDSGELFF. Here the CDR3 DNA reads TGTGCCAGCAGCCGGATGGGACAGGGAGATTCCGGGGAGCTGTTTTTT. The chain employs TRBV5-4 and TRBJ2-2; 9 bases match TRBD1. V gave up 4 bases and J gave up 6 bases; unmatched junction bases: 10. Germline V lookup: CDR1 SGHNT, CDR2 YYREEE (reference sequence). CDR3 size: 16 residues. Based on the CDR3 plus reference TRBV5-4 and TRBJ2-2, the full variable domain is ETGVTQSPTHLIKTRGQQVTLRCSSQSGHNTVSWYQQALGQGPQFIFQYYREEENGRGNFPPRFSGLQFPNYSSELNVNALELDDSALYLCASSRMGQGDSGELFFGEGSRLTVL.

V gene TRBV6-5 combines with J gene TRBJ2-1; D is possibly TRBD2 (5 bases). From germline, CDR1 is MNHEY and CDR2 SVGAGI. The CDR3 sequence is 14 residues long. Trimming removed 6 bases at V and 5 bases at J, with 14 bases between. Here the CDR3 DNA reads TGTGCCAGCAGATCGGCAGCGGAAGACAATGAGCAGTTCTTC. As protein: CASRSAAEDNEQFF.

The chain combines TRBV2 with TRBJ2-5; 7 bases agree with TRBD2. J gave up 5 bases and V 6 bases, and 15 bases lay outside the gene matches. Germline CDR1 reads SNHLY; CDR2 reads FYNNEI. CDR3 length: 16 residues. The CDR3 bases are TGTGCCAGCAGGCTAGGCTGGACTAGGGGCGGGGAGACCCAGTACTTC. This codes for CASRLGWTRGGETQYF.

CDR3: CASSLALSYGYTF. CDR3 nucleotide sequence: TGTGCCAGCAGCTTGGCGCTGAGCTATGGCTACACCTTC. The gene calls are TRBV5-4 and TRBJ1-2; D remains unclear. Trimming cost V 0 bases and J 4 bases, with 7 bases left between them. The germline CDR1 and CDR2 sequences are SGHNT and YYREEE (reference sequence). The CDR3 has 13 residues.

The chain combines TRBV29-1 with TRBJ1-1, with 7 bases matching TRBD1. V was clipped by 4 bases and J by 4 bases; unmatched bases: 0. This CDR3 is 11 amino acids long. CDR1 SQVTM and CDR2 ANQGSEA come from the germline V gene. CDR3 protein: CSVGQGTEAFF. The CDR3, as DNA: TGCAGCGTTGGACAGGGCACTGAAGCTTTCTTT. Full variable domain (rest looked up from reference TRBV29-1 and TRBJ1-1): SAVISQKPSRDICQRGTSLTIQCQVDSQVTMMFWYRQQPGQSLTLIATANQGSEATYESGFVIDKFPISRPNLTFSTLTVSNMSPEDSSIYLCSVGQGTEAFFGQGTRLTVV.

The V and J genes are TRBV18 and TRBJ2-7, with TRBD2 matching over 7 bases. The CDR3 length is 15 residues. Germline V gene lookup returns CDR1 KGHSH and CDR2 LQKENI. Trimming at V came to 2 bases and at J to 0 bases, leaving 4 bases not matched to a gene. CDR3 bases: TGTGCCAGCTCACCATCGGGAGGAGGCTCCTACGAGCAGTACTTC. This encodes CASSPSGGGSYEQYF. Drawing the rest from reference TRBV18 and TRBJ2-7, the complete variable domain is NAGVMQNPRHLVRRRGQEARLRCSPMKGHSHVYWYRQLPEEGLKFMVYLQKENIIDESGMPKERFSAEFPKEGPSILRIQQVVRGDSAAYFCASSPSGGGSYEQYFGPGTRLTVT.

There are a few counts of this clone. The CDR3 loop reads CASSQDSTAYYYGYTF. The CDR3 bases are TGCGCCAGCAGCCAAGATAGCACAGCCTATTACTATGGCTACACCTTC. The chain is built from TRBV4-1 and TRBJ1-2, with D uncertain. This CDR3 spans 16 amino acids. The germline V gene has CDR1 MGHRA and CDR2 YSYEKL. Trimming shortened V by 0 bases and J by 3 bases, and 14 bases separated the two germline ends.

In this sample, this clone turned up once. CDR3 in amino acids: CASMPITGVGTGELFF. The CDR3 DNA reads as TGCGCCAGCATGCCCATAACAGGGGTGGGCACCGGGGAGCTGTTTTTT. V is TRBV5-1 and J is TRBJ2-2; 7 nucleotides line up with TRBD1. The CDR3 has 16 residues. Looked up from germline, CDR1 is SGHRS and CDR2 is YFSETQ. V was clipped by 6 bases and J by 4 bases; unmatched bases: 12.

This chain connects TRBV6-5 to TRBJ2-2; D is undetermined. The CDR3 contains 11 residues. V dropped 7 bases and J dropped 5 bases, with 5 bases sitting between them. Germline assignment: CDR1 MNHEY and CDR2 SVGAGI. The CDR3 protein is CASKTTGELFF. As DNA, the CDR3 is TGTGCCAGCAAAACAACCGGGGAGCTGTTTTTT.

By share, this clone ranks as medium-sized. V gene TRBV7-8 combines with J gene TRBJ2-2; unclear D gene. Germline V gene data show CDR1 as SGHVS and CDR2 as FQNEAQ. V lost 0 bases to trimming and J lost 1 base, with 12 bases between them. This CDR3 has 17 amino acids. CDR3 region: CASSLALLARNTGELFF. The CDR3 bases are TGTGCCAGCAGCTTAGCGCTTTTAGCCCGGAACACCGGGGAGCTGTTTTTT.

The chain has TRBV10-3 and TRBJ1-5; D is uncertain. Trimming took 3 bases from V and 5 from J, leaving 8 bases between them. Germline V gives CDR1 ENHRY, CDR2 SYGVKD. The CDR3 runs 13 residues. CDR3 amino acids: CAISDSGDQPQHF. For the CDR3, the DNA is TGTGCCATCAGTGATTCCGGGGATCAGCCCCAGCATTTT.

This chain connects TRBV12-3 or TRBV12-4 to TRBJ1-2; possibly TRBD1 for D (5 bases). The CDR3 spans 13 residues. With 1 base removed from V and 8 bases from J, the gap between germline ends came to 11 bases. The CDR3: CASSLGRDGGYTF. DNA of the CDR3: TGTGCCAGCAGTTTAGGCCGGGACGGCGGCTACACCTTC.

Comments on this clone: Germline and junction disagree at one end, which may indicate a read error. The CDR3 nucleotides read TGTGCCACCAGCGATTCACTGCGGCTGTACTTC. This translates into CATSDSLRLYF. The chain combines TRBV24-1 with TRBJ2-5; unclear D gene. Germline V gene sequence: CDR1 KGHDR, CDR2 SFDVKD. The CDR3 length is 11 residues.

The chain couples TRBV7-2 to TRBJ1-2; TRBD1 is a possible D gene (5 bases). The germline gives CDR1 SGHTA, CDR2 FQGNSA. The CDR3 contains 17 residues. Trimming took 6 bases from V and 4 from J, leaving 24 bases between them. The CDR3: CASSEDILSGLIYGYTF. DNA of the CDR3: TGTGCCAGCAGTGAGGACATCCTTAGTGGCCTAATCTATGGCTACACCTTC.